The clone carrying this TCR beta chain turned up a few times. The data were taken from a study of STAT5B mutations in CD4+ large granular lymphocyte leukemia. Data came from immunoSEQ multiplex PCR; TCRdb stores just in-frame clones and leaves some out. This sample has fewer than 40,000 clones, with 76% found just once. The V gene lost 4 bases and the J gene lost 8 bases, with 17 bases spanning the gap. CDR1 is SNHLY, CDR2 FYNNEI, per germline. The CDR3 runs to 14 residues. Specimen: CD4+ T cells from blood buffy coats. The V gene is TRBV2, the J gene TRBJ1-2; maybe TRBD1 (5 bases). The receptor's source is a human donor in good health. CDR3 in DNA: TGTGCCAGCAGTGGGGGGTGGGGATTCTCAGGCTACACCTTC. Amino acids: CASSGGWGFSGYTF.